This T cell receptor (beta chain) was sequenced during a study of metastatic and nonmetastatic thyroid tumors. From the PCR reads, TCRdb re-called clones with MiXCR. The sample holds about 37,000 clones; about 29% are singletons and the top ten take roughly a tenth. Patients underwent thyroid surgery, and none had received any treatment before it. With respect to this clone: The junction does not match germline at one end; this may be a read error.

This TCR was sampled from a male donor with papillary thyroid cancer or a benign thyroid nodule (not recorded which). Some clones in this sample may be carry-over from other donors' samples. Sequencing was performed on blood.

The CDR3 loop reads CASSLAPDSLNDQFF. CDR3 bases: TGTGCCAGCAGCTTAGCGCCAGACAGTCTCAATGATCAGTTCTTC. The J gene is TRBJ2-1, the V gene TRBV7-6, with D possibly matching TRBD1 (5 bases). CDR3 length: 15 residues. From germline, CDR1 is SGHVS and CDR2 FNYEAQ.